A selection of T cell receptor beta chains follows, all from one sample in a study of cytomegalovirus exposure and HLA in healthy donors. Produced via immunoSEQ multiplex PCR; TCRdb's table is partial and in-frame only. The sample carries over 130,000 clones, about 75% recorded once. Specimen: PBMCs. The receptors come from a woman in her 30s in good health and CMV-seronegative. Both conserved end residues are part of each CDR3. Each record gives: clone size, J gene, D gene, V gene, CDR3 protein, CDR3 DNA. D genes are given only for firm matches. Only some rows state a clone size, as once, few, many or a class for expanded clones.

clone_size: few
j_call: TRBJ2-5
d_call: TRBD1
v_call: TRBV6-1
cdr3_aa: CASSEEGWDRGWETQYF
cdr3_nt: TGTGCCAGCAGTGAAGAGGGCTGGGACAGGGGATGGGAGACCCAGTACTTC

clone_size: NA
j_call: TRBJ1-2
d_call: NA
v_call: TRBV18
cdr3_aa: CASSPASDYGYTF
cdr3_nt: TGTGCCAGCTCACCCGCGTCCGATTATGGCTACACCTTC

clone_size: NA
j_call: TRBJ2-7
d_call: TRBD2
v_call: TRBV12-5
cdr3_aa: CASHGGAPSGRANEQYF
cdr3_nt: TGTGCTAGCCATGGGGGGGCGCCTAGCGGGAGGGCCAACGAGCAGTACTTC

clone_size: NA
j_call: TRBJ2-3
d_call: NA
v_call: TRBV10-2
cdr3_aa: CASSDGGTSTDTQYF
cdr3_nt: TGCGCCAGCAGTGACGGGGGAACTAGCACAGATACGCAGTATTTT

clone_size: NA
j_call: TRBJ2-1
d_call: TRBD1
v_call: TRBV6-5
cdr3_aa: CAGSTGEINEQFF
cdr3_nt: TGTGCCGGATCGACAGGGGAAATTAATGAGCAGTTCTTC

clone_size: NA
j_call: TRBJ2-7
d_call: TRBD1
v_call: TRBV9
cdr3_aa: CASSVLQGAHDDEQYF
cdr3_nt: TGTGCCAGCAGCGTCCTACAGGGGGCCCACGACGACGAGCAGTACTTC

clone_size: NA
j_call: TRBJ2-5
d_call: TRBD2
v_call: TRBV29-1
cdr3_aa: CSVEIGGTSGGRETQYF
cdr3_nt: TGCAGCGTTGAAATTGGGGGGACTAGCGGGGGGCGGGAGACCCAGTACTTC

clone_size: NA
j_call: TRBJ1-5
d_call: NA
v_call: TRBV7-2
cdr3_aa: CASSLHSGRDQPQHF
cdr3_nt: TGTGCCAGCAGCTTACATAGCGGCAGGGACCAGCCCCAGCATTTT

clone_size: NA
j_call: TRBJ2-3
d_call: NA
v_call: TRBV10-1
cdr3_aa: CASSDSGGGTDTQYF
cdr3_nt: TGCGCCAGCAGTGATAGCGGAGGGGGCACAGATACGCAGTATTTT

clone_size: NA
j_call: TRBJ2-2
d_call: NA
v_call: TRBV4-2
cdr3_aa: CASSRLEQDTGELFF
cdr3_nt: TGTGCCAGCAGCCGCTTAGAACAGGACACCGGGGAGCTGTTTTTT

clone_size: NA
j_call: TRBJ2-7
d_call: NA
v_call: TRBV6-5
cdr3_aa: CASSYSKGMGYEQYF
cdr3_nt: TGTGCCAGCAGTTACTCGAAGGGGATGGGCTACGAGCAGTACTTC

clone_size: NA
j_call: TRBJ2-7
d_call: TRBD1
v_call: TRBV19
cdr3_aa: CASRSGQGAYEQYF
cdr3_nt: TGTGCCAGTAGGTCTGGACAGGGGGCTTACGAGCAGTACTTC

clone_size: NA
j_call: TRBJ1-1
d_call: NA
v_call: TRBV7-8
cdr3_aa: CASSSYREAFF
cdr3_nt: TGTGCCAGCAGTTCCTACCGTGAAGCTTTCTTT

clone_size: NA
j_call: TRBJ1-1
d_call: NA
v_call: TRBV6-1
cdr3_aa: CASSEYELPNTEAFF
cdr3_nt: TGTGCCAGCAGTGAATACGAACTCCCGAACACTGAAGCTTTCTTT

clone_size: NA
j_call: TRBJ2-5
d_call: NA
v_call: TRBV5-5
cdr3_aa: CASSLGSVQETQYF
cdr3_nt: TGTGCCAGCAGCTTGGGCTCGGTACAAGAGACCCAGTACTTC

clone_size: NA
j_call: TRBJ2-4
d_call: NA
v_call: TRBV7-8
cdr3_aa: CASSPAPVGRNIQYF
cdr3_nt: TGTGCCAGCAGCCCTGCCCCGGTCGGGAGAAACATTCAGTACTTC

clone_size: NA
j_call: TRBJ2-7
d_call: NA
v_call: TRBV6-5
cdr3_aa: CASASGQKSYEQYF
cdr3_nt: TGTGCCAGCGCCTCTGGACAGAAATCCTACGAGCAGTACTTC

clone_size: NA
j_call: TRBJ1-2
d_call: TRBD1
v_call: TRBV19
cdr3_aa: CASSPGQGGYGYTF
cdr3_nt: TGTGCCAGTAGTCCCGGACAGGGAGGCTATGGCTACACCTTC

clone_size: NA
j_call: TRBJ1-4
d_call: NA
v_call: TRBV5-8
cdr3_aa: CATSGGDATNEKLFF
cdr3_nt: TGTGCCACCAGCGGGGGGGACGCAACTAATGAAAAACTGTTTTTT

clone_size: NA
j_call: TRBJ1-3
d_call: NA
v_call: TRBV11-2
cdr3_aa: CASSPNGNTIYF
cdr3_nt: TGTGCCAGCAGCCCTAATGGAAACACCATATATTTT

clone_size: few
j_call: TRBJ1-1
d_call: NA
v_call: TRBV6-6
cdr3_aa: CASSTQGGRETEAFF
cdr3_nt: TGTGCCAGCAGTACCCAGGGAGGGAGAGAGACTGAAGCTTTCTTT

clone_size: few
j_call: TRBJ1-5
d_call: TRBD1
v_call: TRBV2
cdr3_aa: CASRWRDRAYHSNQPQHF
cdr3_nt: TGTGCCAGCAGATGGAGGGACAGGGCCTACCATAGCAATCAGCCCCAGCATTTT

clone_size: NA
j_call: TRBJ2-2
d_call: TRBD2
v_call: TRBV19
cdr3_aa: CASSPPGLVVGELFF
cdr3_nt: TGTGCCAGTAGCCCACCCGGACTAGTGGTCGGGGAGCTGTTTTTT

clone_size: NA
j_call: TRBJ2-1
d_call: NA
v_call: TRBV29-1
cdr3_aa: CSVGQYNEQFF
cdr3_nt: TGCAGCGTTGGACAGTACAATGAGCAGTTCTTC

clone_size: NA
j_call: TRBJ2-3
d_call: TRBD2
v_call: TRBV6-1
cdr3_aa: CASSKGTSGSVSDTQYF
cdr3_nt: TGTGCCAGCAGTAAAGGGACTAGCGGGAGTGTATCAGATACGCAGTATTTT

clone_size: NA
j_call: TRBJ2-2
d_call: TRBD2
v_call: TRBV7-3
cdr3_aa: CASSFIAGVGGTGELFF
cdr3_nt: TGTGCCAGCAGCTTCATAGCGGGAGTAGGGGGGACCGGGGAGCTGTTTTTT

clone_size: NA
j_call: TRBJ2-1
d_call: NA
v_call: TRBV7-3
cdr3_aa: CASSLVSGLNEQFF
cdr3_nt: TGTGCCAGCAGCTTAGTGTCAGGGCTCAATGAGCAGTTCTTC

clone_size: NA
j_call: TRBJ2-6
d_call: NA
v_call: TRBV4-1
cdr3_aa: CASSLQGSLLLGGANVLTF
cdr3_nt: TGCGCCAGCAGCCTCCAGGGATCCCTTCTGCTGGGCGGGGCCAACGTCCTGACTTTC

clone_size: NA
j_call: TRBJ1-2
d_call: TRBD1
v_call: TRBV28
cdr3_aa: CASSHRTGRRFNYGYTF
cdr3_nt: TGTGCCAGCAGCCATCGGACAGGACGGAGATTTAACTATGGCTACACCTTC

clone_size: NA
j_call: TRBJ1-4
d_call: NA
v_call: TRBV5-1
cdr3_aa: CASSLAEGDEKLFF
cdr3_nt: TGCGCCAGCAGCTTGGCCGAGGGGGATGAAAAACTGTTTTTT

clone_size: NA
j_call: TRBJ1-1
d_call: TRBD1
v_call: TRBV5-1
cdr3_aa: CASSLGTGRGTEAFF
cdr3_nt: TGCGCCAGCAGCTTGGGGACAGGGCGGGGGACTGAAGCTTTCTTT

clone_size: NA
j_call: TRBJ2-5
d_call: NA
v_call: TRBV7-2
cdr3_aa: CASRPGGGGWSQYF
cdr3_nt: TGTGCCAGCAGGCCCGGAGGGGGGGGCTGGTCCCAGTACTTC

clone_size: few
j_call: TRBJ2-7
d_call: NA
v_call: TRBV7-2
cdr3_aa: CASSLVRGTEQYF
cdr3_nt: TGTGCCAGCAGCTTAGTACGGGGTACCGAGCAGTACTTC

clone_size: NA
j_call: TRBJ2-3
d_call: NA
v_call: TRBV30
cdr3_aa: CAWTGGAPADTQYF
cdr3_nt: TGTGCCTGGACTGGGGGGGCGCCGGCAGATACGCAGTATTTT

clone_size: once
j_call: TRBJ1-3
d_call: NA
v_call: TRBV2
cdr3_aa: CASTENQGNTIYF
cdr3_nt: TGTGCCAGCACCGAGAACCAAGGAAACACCATATATTTT

clone_size: NA
j_call: TRBJ2-2
d_call: TRBD1
v_call: TRBV6-4
cdr3_aa: CASSDNIGQANTGELFF
cdr3_nt: TGTGCCAGCAGTGACAACATAGGACAGGCTAACACCGGGGAGCTGTTTTTT

clone_size: NA
j_call: TRBJ1-3
d_call: TRBD1
v_call: TRBV7-2
cdr3_aa: CASSLDRNSGNTIYF
cdr3_nt: TGTGCCAGCAGCCTGGACAGGAACTCTGGAAACACCATATATTTT

clone_size: once
j_call: TRBJ2-1
d_call: TRBD2
v_call: TRBV19
cdr3_aa: CATGRTRENINEQFF
cdr3_nt: TGTGCCACCGGCCGGACTAGAGAAAATATCAATGAGCAGTTCTTC